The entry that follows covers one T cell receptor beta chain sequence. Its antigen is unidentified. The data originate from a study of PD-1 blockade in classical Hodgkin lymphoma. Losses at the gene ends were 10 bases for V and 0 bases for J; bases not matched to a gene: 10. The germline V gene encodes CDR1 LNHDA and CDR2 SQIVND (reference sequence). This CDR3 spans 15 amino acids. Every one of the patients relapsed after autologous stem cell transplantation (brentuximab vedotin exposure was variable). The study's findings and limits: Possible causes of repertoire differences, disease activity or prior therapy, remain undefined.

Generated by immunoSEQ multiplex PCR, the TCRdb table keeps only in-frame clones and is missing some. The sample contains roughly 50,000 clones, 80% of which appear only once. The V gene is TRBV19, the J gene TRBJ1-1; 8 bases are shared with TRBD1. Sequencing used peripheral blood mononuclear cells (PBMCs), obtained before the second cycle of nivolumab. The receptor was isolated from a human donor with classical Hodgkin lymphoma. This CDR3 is CATTQTGEMNTEAFF. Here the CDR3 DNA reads TGTGCCACGACCCAGACAGGGGAAATGAACACTGAAGCTTTCTTT.